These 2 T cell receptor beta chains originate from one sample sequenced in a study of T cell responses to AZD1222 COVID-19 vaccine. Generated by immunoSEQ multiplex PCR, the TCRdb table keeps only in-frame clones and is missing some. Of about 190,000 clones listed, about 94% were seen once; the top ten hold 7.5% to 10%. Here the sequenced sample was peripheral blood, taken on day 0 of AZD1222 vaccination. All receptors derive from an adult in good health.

CDR3 DNA: TGTGCCAGCAGCTCCCCGGGTTGGACTGAAGCTTTCTTT. Its protein product is CASSSPGWTEAFF. V gene TRBV5-6 combines with J gene TRBJ1-1; no firm D call. CDR3 size: 13 residues. The V end was cut by 3 bases, the J end by 5 bases, with 11 bases between. Germline lookup yields CDR1 SGHDT and CDR2 YYEEEE. The whole variable domain, filled in from reference TRBV5-6 and TRBJ1-1, reads DAGVTQSPTHLIKTRGQQVTLRCSPKSGHDTVSWYQQALGQGPQFIFQYYEEEERQRGNFPDRFSGHQFPNYSSELNVNALLLGDSALYLCASSSPGWTEAFFGQGTRLTVV.

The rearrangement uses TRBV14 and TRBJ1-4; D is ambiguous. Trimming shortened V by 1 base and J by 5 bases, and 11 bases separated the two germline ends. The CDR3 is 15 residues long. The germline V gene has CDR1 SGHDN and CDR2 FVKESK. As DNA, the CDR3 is TGTGCCAGCAGCCAAGGTGGCCAAAGAAATGAAAAACTGTTTTTT. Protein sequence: CASSQGGQRNEKLFF.